Listed here is a single T cell receptor beta chain. The data belong to a study of sequential checkpoint blockade in melanoma. Across the study: First-line arms were nivolumab then ipilimumab, or the reverse, randomized 1:1. Each arm's sequence ended with maintenance nivolumab.

Using immunoSEQ multiplex PCR, the repertoire was profiled, and TCRdb retains in-frame clones only, with some absent. Counted here are roughly 34,000 clones, approximately 86% occurring once; the ten biggest clones make up roughly 20%. Treatment defined: randomized to nivolumab then ipilimumab (arm A) or the reverse (arm B). PBMC sorting kept live CD3+CD8+ cells without CD19 or CD56. The germline gives CDR1 MRHNA, CDR2 SNTAGT. CDR3 length equals 15 residues. Unmatched junction bases numbered 5, after V lost 0 bases and J lost 5 bases. The rearrangement joins TRBV6-4 to TRBJ1-2, with 8 bases identical to TRBD1. This receptor was obtained from a human donor with melanoma. The source was CD8+ T cells sorted from blood (inferred from file names), collected from a patient given nivolumab and ipilimumab in sequence. The CDR3 spells CASSDSAGGLYGYTF. The CDR3 DNA is TGTGCCAGCAGTGACTCGGCAGGGGGCCTATATGGCTACACCTTC.